The 28 T cell receptor beta chains given below trace back to one sample, sequenced in a study of T cells in Graves' hyperthyroidism and ophthalmopathy (dated by TCRdb to about 2019). Libraries came from multiplex PCR. Instrument on record: Illumina HiSeq 2000. The TCR beta CDR3 regions were amplified from the RNA transcripts. The TCR CDR3 was subjected to a first round of RT-PCR using the HTBI primer set and the Qiagen OneStep RT-PCR kit. The raw public reads went through TCRdb reprocessing: fastp at Q25, MiXCR clone calling, in-frame beta chains kept. Each record represents a unique CDR3 protein, reported with the most common genes and DNA among its rows. This sample lists 500,000 or so distinct CDR3 sequences; roughly 17% were detected once. The leading ten clones occupy about 16% of the sample. The sequenced material came from blood. These receptors all come from a woman aged 18 to 35 with Graves' ophthalmopathy.

This clonotype showed up just a few times. The rearrangement uses TRBV5-1 and TRBJ2-7; 7 bases are a match to TRBD2. This CDR3 spans 15 amino acids. Trimming removed 0 bases from V and 3 bases from J; junction bases left unmatched: 6. Germline V gives CDR1 SGHRS, CDR2 YFSETQ. CDR3 sequence: CASSLGGGSFYEQYF. CDR3 coding DNA: TGCGCCAGCAGCTTGGGGGGGGGGAGTTTCTACGAGCAGTACTTC.

This clonotype occurred many times. This chain links TRBV12-3 or TRBV12-4 with TRBJ2-7, with TRBD1 matching over 8 bases. V dropped 3 bases and J dropped 5; count of bases not matched to a gene: 15. The CDR3 totals 17 residues. CDR3 sequence: CASSFGGWGDRPNEQYF. The CDR3 nucleotides read TGTGCCAGCAGTTTCGGAGGTTGGGGGGACAGGCCCAACGAGCAGTACTTC.

This clonotype was counted a few times. The V gene is TRBV10-3, the J gene TRBJ1-2; 10 bases match TRBD1. J lost 5 bases, V lost 3 bases, and 6 bases had no gene match. Germline-derived CDR1 and CDR2 are ENHRY and SYGVKD. CDR3 length: 15 residues. The CDR3 reads CAISEPGTGAYGYTF. The CDR3 coding sequence is TGTGCCATCAGTGAACCCGGGACAGGGGCATATGGCTACACCTTC.

The sample holds many counts of this clonotype. This chain joins TRBV13 and TRBJ1-1, with a weak D call TRBD1 (6 bases). The CDR3 extends over 13 amino acids. Trimming shortened V by 5 bases and J by 4 bases, and 11 bases separated the two germline ends. CDR1 PRHDT and CDR2 FYEKMQ come from the germline V gene (reference sequence). The CDR3 nucleotides read TGTGCCAGCAGCGCAGGGGACGGCACTGAAGCTTTCTTT. Its translation: CASSAGDGTEAFF. Full variable domain (rest looked up from reference TRBV13 and TRBJ1-1): AAGVIQSPRHLIKEKRETATLKCYPIPRHDTVYWYQQGPGQDPQFLISFYEKMQSDKGSIPDRFSAQQFSDYHSELNMSSLELGDSALYFCASSAGDGTEAFFGQGTRLTVV.

This clonotype has at least ten counts. One end of the junction does not line up with germline, which may come from a read error. CDR3 DNA: TGTGCCAGCAGCTTAGCCGGGGCCGTGAACACTGAAGCTTTCTTT. This translates into CASSLAGAVNTEAFF. The chain carries TRBV5-1 and TRBJ1-1; D is perhaps TRBD1 (5 bases). Looked up from germline, CDR1 is SGHRS and CDR2 is YFSETQ. The CDR3 is 15 residues long.

This chain joins TRBV20-1 and TRBJ2-7, with TRBD1 identical over 7 bases. Germline CDR1 DFQATT, CDR2 SNEGSKA (reference sequence). The CDR3 spans 14 residues. Unmatched junction bases numbered 6, after V lost 4 bases and J lost 0 bases. The CDR3 region has the DNA TGCAGTGCTACTCCCGGGACAGCCTCCTACGAGCAGTACTTC. Protein product: CSATPGTASYEQYF.

The chain has TRBV2 and TRBJ1-3; unclear D gene. This CDR3 has 13 amino acids. From germline, CDR1 is SNHLY and CDR2 FYNNEI. V was clipped by 5 bases and J by 4 bases, with 9 bases between them. The CDR3 coding sequence is TGTGCCAGCAGTAGGACCGACGGAAACACCATATATTTT. This codes for CASSRTDGNTIYF.

This clonotype was recorded many times. This rearrangement joins TRBV5-1 to TRBJ1-2; D not certain. The V end lost 0 bases, the J end lost 5 bases, and 20 bases lay between the germline ends. From germline, CDR1 is SGHRS and CDR2 YFSETQ. The CDR3 contains 17 residues. CDR3 sequence reads: CASSLEFRPALRYGYTF. The CDR3 DNA reads as TGCGCCAGCAGCTTGGAATTTCGACCGGCGTTAAGATATGGCTACACCTTC.

This rearrangement joins TRBV30 to TRBJ1-5; D call uncertain. The CDR3 covers 12 residues. Germline-derived CDR1 and CDR2 are GTSNPN and SVGIG (reference sequence). The V end lost 0 bases, the J end lost 10 bases, and 10 bases lay between the germline ends. Written as DNA, the CDR3 is TGTGCCTGGAGTGTACGAGTCAGCCCCCAGCATTTT. As protein: CAWSVRVSPQHF.

This clonotype was recorded many times. The rearrangement uses TRBV20-1 and TRBJ2-1; D gene ambiguous. The ends were cut back, 3 bases at V and 9 bases at J, with 24 bases in the middle. The CDR3 extends over 16 amino acids. In germline, CDR1 is DFQATT, CDR2 SNEGSKA (reference sequence). The CDR3 DNA sequence: TGCAGTGCTAGTCCACCGGGCCCTGGATTGTCGGGTGAGCAGTTCTTC. Its translation: CSASPPGPGLSGEQFF.

This clonotype has a handful of counts. The J gene is TRBJ2-3, the V gene TRBV30; D remains unclear. Deletions cut 2 bases from V and 1 base from J, with 22 bases between. Germline V CDR1 and CDR2: GTSNPN, SVGIG (reference sequence). The CDR3 totals 18 residues. CDR3 region: CAWSTPILSIRGTDTQYF. DNA of the CDR3: TGTGCCTGGAGTACACCAATCCTGTCAATTAGGGGCACAGATACGCAGTATTTT.

This clonotype was detected many times. The CDR3 region has the DNA TGTGCCAGCAGTGCTCGCCCCCTACTAGTCTACGAGCAGTACTTC. Protein: CASSARPLLVYEQYF. The chain carries TRBV6-1 and TRBJ2-7, with D possibly being TRBD2 (5 bases). Germline V lookup: CDR1 MNHNS, CDR2 SASEGT. V gave up 4 bases and J gave up 3 bases, with 16 bases separating them. The CDR3 loop spans 15 amino acids.

In this sample, this clonotype turned up a few times. A much larger clone is a single base away; this may be a read error. The chain links TRBV7-9 to TRBJ2-1, with a tentative D call TRBD1 (5 bases). V lost 1 base, J lost 7 bases, and 14 bases lay in between. The CDR3 runs 15 residues. Germline CDR1 is SEHNR and CDR2 is FQNEAQ (reference sequence). The CDR3 nucleotides are TGTGCCAGCAGCTTAGGCAAGGGGCTCGGGAATGAGCAGTTCTTC. Translated, it gives CASSLGKGLGNEQFF.

This clonotype was observed a handful of times. This sequence joins TRBV4-2 and TRBJ2-3, with 8 bases aligning to TRBD2. The CDR3 spans 16 residues. The V segment lost 0 bases and the J segment 4 bases; nucleotides outside the gene matches: 6. The germline CDR1 and CDR2 sequences are LGHNA and YNFKEQ. CDR3 bases: TGTGCCAGCAGCCAAGAAAGGGGCGGGGGGCCAGATACGCAGTATTTT. This gives the protein CASSQERGGGPDTQYF.

The table lists this clonotype with many counts. The chain links TRBV5-1 to TRBJ2-7, with 8 bases matching TRBD1. This CDR3 spans 13 amino acids. Germline CDR1 is SGHRS and CDR2 is YFSETQ. After removal of 4 bases from V and 5 bases from J, the junction contained 5 bases not matched to a gene. The CDR3 DNA reads TGCGCCAGCAGCGCGACAGGGGTAAACGAGCAGTACTTC. Translated, it gives CASSATGVNEQYF.

This clonotype showed up many times. The chain combines TRBV7-2 with TRBJ2-7; D gene ambiguous. The ends were cut back, 5 bases at V and 3 bases at J, with 14 bases in the middle. The CDR3 is made up of 14 amino acids. CDR1 and CDR2 from the germline V gene are SGHTA and FQGNSA. In nucleotides, the CDR3 is TGTGCCAGCAGCCCGGGTGGGATCGGCTACGAGCAGTACTTC. It codes for CASSPGGIGYEQYF.

This clonotype was seen ten or more times. The chain couples TRBV20-1 to TRBJ1-2, with D unresolved. Germline lookup yields CDR1 DFQATT and CDR2 SNEGSKA (reference sequence). The CDR3 spans 13 residues. The V and J ends lost 0 bases and 3 bases respectively, with 8 bases between them. The CDR3 spells CSARDWADYGYTF. CDR3 nucleotide sequence: TGCAGTGCTAGAGATTGGGCAGACTATGGCTACACCTTC.

This chain links TRBV2 with TRBJ2-2; D may be TRBD2 (5 bases). Trimming stripped 4 bases from V and 2 bases from J, with 14 bases between. The CDR3 has 16 amino acids. CDR1 and CDR2 from the germline V gene are SNHLY and FYNNEI. The CDR3: CASSVEGRINTGELFF. The CDR3 DNA reads as TGTGCCAGCAGTGTAGAGGGCAGAATAAACACCGGGGAGCTGTTTTTT.

This clonotype was recorded many times. V is TRBV20-1 and J is TRBJ2-7, with 9 bases fitting TRBD2. The V gene end was trimmed by 7 bases and the J gene end by 4 bases; junction bases not matched to a gene: 11. Germline CDR1 is DFQATT and CDR2 is SNEGSKA (reference sequence). The CDR3 length is 14 residues. The CDR3 region is CSVIESSGAYEQYF. Here the CDR3 DNA reads TGCAGTGTGATAGAGTCTAGCGGGGCTTACGAGCAGTACTTC.

As regards this clonotype: At one of its ends the junction is not consistent with the germline gene, which may arise from a read error. The chain couples TRBV7-2 to TRBJ2-1; no firm D call. This CDR3 comprises 13 residues. The germline gives CDR1 SGHTA, CDR2 FQGNSA. The CDR3 loop reads CASSYSAYNEQFF. Here the CDR3 DNA reads TGTGCCAGCAGTTACTCGGCCTACAACGAGCAGTTCTTC.

This clonotype showed up many times. This chain connects TRBV6-2 or TRBV6-3 to TRBJ1-5; D gene ambiguous. The CDR3 spans 16 residues. V lost 7 bases and J lost 1, with 17 bases in between. Germline CDR1 reads MNHEY; CDR2 reads SVGEGT. The CDR3 nucleotides read TGTGCCAGCACTTCCACGGTAGGGCACAGCAATCAGCCCCAGCATTTT. This sequence encodes CASTSTVGHSNQPQHF.

The chain has TRBV6-1 and TRBJ1-5; 12 bases are shared with TRBD1. J lost 8 bases, V lost 5 bases, and 13 bases had no gene match. Germline CDR1 reads MNHNS; CDR2 reads SASEGT. This CDR3 is 17 amino acids long. CDR3 coding DNA: TGTGCCAGCAGTTGTACCTCCGGGACAGGGGGCTTGAAGCCCCAGCATTTT. It codes for CASSCTSGTGGLKPQHF.

This clonotype was detected only a few times. The chain carries TRBV5-6 and TRBJ2-5; D is unclear. The CDR3 loop spans 15 amino acids. From germline, CDR1 is SGHDT and CDR2 YYEEEE. Trimming stripped 3 bases from V and 4 bases from J, with 16 bases between. CDR3 nucleotide sequence: TGTGCCAGCAGCTCGATTCGCGGAGATGGAGAGACCCAGTACTTC. Its protein is CASSSIRGDGETQYF.

V and J are TRBV6-5 and TRBJ1-2; D might be TRBD1 (6 bases). In germline, CDR1 is MNHEY, CDR2 SVGAGI. Trimming took off 0 bases at V and 5 bases at J, with 10 bases between the two ends. The CDR3 is made up of 14 amino acids. The CDR3 DNA follows: TGTGCCAGCAGTTACTCACCCAGGGGTTATGGCTACACCTTC. Protein product: CASSYSPRGYGYTF.

V is TRBV6-2 or TRBV6-3 and J is TRBJ1-2; tentative D call: TRBD1 (6 bases). The CDR3 extends over 16 amino acids. Germline V gene lookup returns CDR1 MNHEY and CDR2 SVGEGT. Trimming took 0 bases from V and 4 from J, leaving 15 bases between them. The CDR3 bases are TGTGCCAGCAGTTACTCGCAACAGGGAGTAGGCTATGGCTACACCTTC. Translation: CASSYSQQGVGYGYTF.

This clonotype was picked up a small number of times. The V and J genes are TRBV10-3 and TRBJ2-7; D is uncertain. V was clipped by 8 bases and J by 5 bases, with 16 bases between them. This CDR3 is built from 13 residues. Germline values: CDR1 ENHRY, CDR2 SYGVKD. For the CDR3, the DNA is TGTGCCATCGGAATTCTGGACCTCGACGAGCAGTACTTC. Translating it yields CAIGILDLDEQYF.

Worth noting for this clonotype: The junction departs from the called germline gene at one end, perhaps through a read error. The chain recombines TRBV5-1 with TRBJ1-1; D call uncertain. The CDR3 is made up of 15 amino acids. CDR1 and CDR2 (germline): SGHRS, YFSETQ. The chain's CDR3 is CASSAVTNRNTEAFF. In DNA form, the CDR3 reads TGTGCCAGCAGCGCGGTGACAAATCGGAACACTGAAGCTTTCTTT.

This clonotype was seen a handful of times. The rearrangement joins TRBV5-1 to TRBJ2-2, with a tentative D call TRBD2 (5 bases). There are 13 residues in the CDR3. Germline lookup yields CDR1 SGHRS and CDR2 YFSETQ. Trimming took off 9 bases at V and 4 bases at J, with 13 bases between the two ends. Here the CDR3 DNA reads TGCGCCACCAAGAGGGTGGGCACCGGGGAGCTGTTTTTT. It yields the protein CATKRVGTGELFF.